The entry below describes one T cell receptor (beta chain). The antigen is unknown. The data are from a study of post-analysis software for immune sequencing data. The overall study: Relapsing-remitting, secondary progressive and progressive-relapsing forms of multiple sclerosis all featured among disease courses.

The library was made from cDNA and included unique molecular identifiers. Yield was about 500,000 cDNA molecules from 1 to 10 million T cells. One entry per CDR3 protein, called by TCRdb with MiXCR from the PCR reads. Of about 540,000 distinct CDR3 sequences listed, roughly 34% are singletons. This CDR3 region has 14 residues. The germline V gene has CDR1 MDHEN and CDR2 SYDVKM. Trimming stripped 6 bases from V and 2 bases from J, with 10 bases between. Study-level points and caveats: Roughly 5 TRBV segments, TRBV5-6, TRBV5-1 and TRBV20-1 among them, were found more frequent in patients than controls. Controls' normalized Chao1 diversity significantly exceeded that of multiple sclerosis patients. Batch-matched samples strongly co-clustered by F measure.

This TCR was recovered from a girl under 18 with multiple sclerosis. V is TRBV28 and J is TRBJ1-4; D not resolved. The sequencing input was blood. Here the CDR3 DNA reads TGTGCCAGCAGCGGGTCAGCGACTAATGAAAAACTGTTTTTT. Protein sequence: CASSGSATNEKLFF.